Sequencing of this T cell receptor (beta chain) was carried out in a study of regulatory T cells in long-lasting Graves disease. Study-level results: The study found TRBV28, TRBJ1-2 and TRBJ2-5 favored in persistent disease.

The table lists this clonotype with many counts. Its specificity is unknown. This CDR3 comprises 16 residues. J lost 2 bases, V lost 4 bases, and 9 bases had no gene match. Germline V lookup: CDR1 MNHEY, CDR2 SVGEGT. With iRepertoire HTBI primers and Arm-PCR of CDR3 regions, TCR beta libraries were built. MiXCR was run by TCRdb on the multiplex PCR reads, yielding one entry per CDR3 protein. The sample lists around 500,000 distinct CDR3 sequences, approximately 13% occurring once. The time point: newly diagnosed GD, antithyroid drugs for less than 3 months. From PBMCs, RNA was extracted and then used to make the TCR library. Graves' disease was diagnosed by American Thyroid Association guidelines. These data are also associated with another study on T cells in Graves' hyperthyroidism and ophthalmopathy. From that paper: Newly diagnosed hyperthyroidism patients aged 18 to 65 years had disease lasting under 2 months. First-round RT-PCR of the TCR CDR3 relied on the HTBI primer set.

Sample: peripheral blood mononuclear cells (PBMCs), taken at new diagnosis, from a patient treated with antithyroid drugs. This sequence originates from a young man with Graves disease. The chain combines TRBV6-2 or TRBV6-3 with TRBJ2-5, with 8 bases lining up with TRBD2. The CDR3 DNA reads as TGTGCCAGCAGTTTCCGGGAGGGTGGTTATCAAGAGACCCAGTACTTC. Its protein product is CASSFREGGYQETQYF.